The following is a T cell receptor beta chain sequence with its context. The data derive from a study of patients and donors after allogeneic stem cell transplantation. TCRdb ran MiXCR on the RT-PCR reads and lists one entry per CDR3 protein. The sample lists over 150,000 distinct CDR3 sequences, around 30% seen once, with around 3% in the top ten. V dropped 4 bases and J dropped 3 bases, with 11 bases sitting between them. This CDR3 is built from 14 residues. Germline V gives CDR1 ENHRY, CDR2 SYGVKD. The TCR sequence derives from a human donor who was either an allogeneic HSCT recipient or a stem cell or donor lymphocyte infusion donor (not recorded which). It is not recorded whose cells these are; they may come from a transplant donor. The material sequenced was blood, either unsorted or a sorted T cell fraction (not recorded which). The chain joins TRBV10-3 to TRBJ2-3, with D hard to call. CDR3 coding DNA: TGTGCCATCAGTGCGGTTTGGGGAACAGATACGCAGTATTTT. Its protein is CAISAVWGTDTQYF.